This T cell receptor beta chain is from a study of neurological immune-mediated disorders. The CDR3 is 15 residues long. V was shortened by 4 bases and J by 0 bases, with 13 bases between the two germline ends. CDR1 DFQATT and CDR2 SNEGSKA come from the germline V gene (reference sequence). Via MiXCR, TCRdb re-called the 5' RACE reads, giving one row per CDR3 protein. Of roughly 88,000 distinct CDR3 sequences listed, roughly 3.5% are singletons. Many counts were recorded for this clonotype. This clonotype originated in a woman aged 45-59 years with multiple sclerosis. Sequences were obtained from PBMCs. The chain uses TRBV20-1 and TRBJ1-5, with D perhaps matching TRBD1 (5 bases). The CDR3 here is CSATEGQPSNQPQHF. In DNA, the CDR3 is TGCAGTGCTACGGAGGGGCAACCTAGCAATCAGCCCCAGCATTTT.